Below are 10 T cell receptor beta chains sequenced from a single sample in a study of T cell responses to AZD1222 COVID-19 vaccine. Here immunoSEQ multiplex PCR was the method, and the copy in TCRdb shows in-frame clones only, minus some. The top ten clones hold about 27% of a sample with 100,000 to 150,000 clones, 84% of them seen once. The source was peripheral blood, collected 28 days after the second AZD1222 dose. The receptor source for this set is an adult who received the AZD1222 COVID-19 vaccine.

This chain joins TRBV6-5 and TRBJ1-5; 10 bases map to TRBD1. Germline V gene data show CDR1 as MNHEY and CDR2 as SVGAGI. The V and J ends lost 5 bases and 4 bases, in that order; junction bases with no gene match: 5. The CDR3 spans 15 residues. CDR3 loop: CASSRRQGANQPQHF. In DNA form, the CDR3 reads TGTGCCAGCAGTCGCCGACAGGGGGCTAATCAGCCCCAGCATTTT.

This chain links TRBV5-5 with TRBJ1-2; 10 nucleotides agree with TRBD1. This CDR3 has 18 amino acids. Looked up from germline, CDR1 is SGHKS and CDR2 is YYEKEE (reference sequence). Trimming removed 3 bases from V and 7 bases from J; junction bases left unmatched: 18. The CDR3 nucleotides are TGTGCCAGCAGCTCCGCTGGGGGGACAGGGGCAACCTATGGTGGCTACACCTTC. This encodes CASSSAGGTGATYGGYTF.

The chain joins TRBV2 to TRBJ2-5; D might be TRBD2 (6 bases). The CDR3 is 12 residues long. From germline, CDR1 is SNHLY and CDR2 FYNNEI. Between the trimmed V and J ends, which lost 9 bases and 2 bases, there was a span of 10 bases. This chain's CDR3 is CASGGWQETQYF. CDR3 DNA sequence: TGTGCCAGTGGGGGGTGGCAAGAGACCCAGTACTTC. The full variable domain, in which reference TRBV2 and TRBJ2-5 provide the parts outside the CDR3, is EPEVTQTPSHQVTQMGQEVILRCVPISNHLYFYWYRQILGQKVEFLVSFYNNEISEKSEIFDDQFSVERPDGSNFTLKIRSTKLEDSAMYFCASGGWQETQYFGPGTRLLVL.

The chain joins TRBV15 to TRBJ1-2; 9 bases match TRBD1. Trimming at V came to 5 bases and at J to 3 bases, leaving 4 bases not matched to a gene. Germline CDR1 LNHNV, CDR2 YYDKDF (reference sequence). This CDR3 is built from 14 residues. CDR3 DNA: TGTGCCACCAGCGAGGGACAGGGCCACTATGGCTACACCTTC. Amino acids: CATSEGQGHYGYTF.

The chain joins TRBV11-2 to TRBJ2-7, with 8 nucleotides matching TRBD2. With 5 bases clipped from V and 5 bases from J, the junction kept 11 bases outside the gene matches. CDR3 length equals 15 residues. Germline lookup yields CDR1 SGHAT and CDR2 FQNNGV. CDR3 in amino acids: CASSHRTSPEDEQYF. The CDR3 DNA follows: TGTGCCAGCAGCCACCGGACTAGCCCCGAGGACGAGCAGTACTTC.

This chain uses TRBV28 with TRBJ2-1, with TRBD2 identical over 9 bases. V was clipped by 3 bases and J by 3 bases; unmatched bases: 6. The CDR3 covers 16 residues. The germline V gene encodes CDR1 MDHEN and CDR2 SYDVKM. For the CDR3, the DNA is TGTGCCAGCAGTTTGGGCGGGGGGGCCCTCTACAATGAGCAGTTCTTC. Protein sequence: CASSLGGGALYNEQFF.

J is TRBJ2-7 and V is TRBV20-1; TRBD1 matches at 7 bases. CDR1 is DFQATT and CDR2 is SNEGSKA in the germline V gene (reference sequence). V lost 3 bases, J lost 3 bases, and 8 bases stayed unmatched. The CDR3 runs 14 residues. CDR3 loop: CSASKGQRIYEQYF. CDR3 in DNA: TGCAGTGCTAGTAAGGGACAGAGGATCTACGAGCAGTACTTC.

The rearrangement uses TRBV19 and TRBJ2-6; perhaps TRBD2 as D (5 bases). The CDR3 length is 16 residues. In germline, CDR1 is LNHDA, CDR2 SQIVND (reference sequence). V lost 1 base to trimming and J lost 2 bases, with 9 bases between them. The CDR3 protein is CASSIGGGAGANVLTF. DNA for the CDR3: TGTGCCAGTAGTATAGGAGGAGGAGCTGGGGCCAACGTCCTGACTTTC.

V and J are TRBV19 and TRBJ2-2; the match to TRBD1 covers 7 bases. The length of the CDR3 is 15 residues. Germline loops: CDR1 LNHDA, CDR2 SQIVND (reference sequence). After removal of 3 bases from V and 6 bases from J, the junction contained 7 bases not matched to a gene. CDR3: CASSIQPDRAGELFF. CDR3 in DNA: TGTGCCAGTAGTATCCAGCCCGACAGGGCCGGGGAGCTGTTTTTT.

V and J are TRBV4-3 and TRBJ1-2; perhaps TRBD1 as D (6 bases). V dropped 0 bases and J dropped 0 bases, with 11 bases sitting between them. Germline values: CDR1 LGHNA, CDR2 YSLEER. This CDR3 region has 16 residues. CDR3 region: CASSQDGGGTNYGYTF. The CDR3 DNA reads as TGCGCCAGCAGCCAAGATGGGGGCGGAACTAACTATGGCTACACCTTC.